This TCR beta chain was recovered during a study of tumor and adjacent non-tumor tissue in lung cancer. Overall study context: On average, productive TCRbeta reads reached roughly 3.9 million per sample. The study, taken as a whole, reports: In normal lung, the top 100 clones were significantly more dominant than in tumor. Compared with tumor, normal lung showed significantly lower TCR diversity. Tumor TCR diversity, when higher, was linked to shorter survival.

TCRbeta libraries were built with three rounds of nested PCR, modified from ARM-PCR. TCRdb re-called the multiplex PCR reads with MiXCR, one entry per CDR3 protein. The sample records 68,000 or so distinct CDR3 sequences, about 60% being singletons. This CDR3 contains 16 residues. Per the germline V gene, CDR1 is WNHNN and CDR2 is SYGVQD (reference sequence). V was shortened by 0 bases and J by 6 bases, with 14 bases between the two germline ends. This clonotype has ten or more counts. The target antigen is unknown. No cell sorting was done before RNA was extracted from the tissue. The sequencing input was lung tumor tissue. The sequence was collected from a man aged 50 to 59 with non-small cell lung cancer. The chain employs TRBV10-1 and TRBJ2-2; tentatively, D is TRBD2 (7 bases). The CDR3 loop reads CASSESGREGAGELFF. The CDR3 bases are TGCGCCAGCAGTGAGTCTGGCAGGGAGGGGGCCGGGGAGCTGTTTTTT.